This T cell receptor beta chain was documented in a study of tumor-infiltrating lymphocytes in primary liver carcinoma. Study context: There were roughly 3.5 to 8 million productive TCRbeta reads per sample, a yield similar across tissue types. Points from the study as a whole: It was tumor-adjacent and tumor-blood pairs that overlapped less than tumor region pairs did.

With respect to this clonotype: Its antigen is as yet unknown. Mismatch with germline at one junction end may stem from a read error.

From 500 ng of total RNA, TCR beta-specific cDNA was reverse-transcribed using a constant-region primer. Generation of the TCR beta libraries relied on three nested multiplex PCR rounds using slightly modified ARM-PCR. In the first two PCR rounds, TRBV1-TRBV30 forward primers were paired with a C-beta reverse primer, and each round lasted roughly 9 cycles. In TCRdb, the multiplex PCR reads were re-called with MiXCR into one record per CDR3 protein. The sample consists of about 92,000 distinct CDR3 sequences, about 70% of them appearing once. Co-extraction of RNA and DNA was performed on roughly 20-33 mg of unsorted bulk tissue. Germline V lookup: CDR1 SGHAT, CDR2 FQNNGV. This CDR3 has 15 amino acids.

The sequencing sample was made of tumor-adjacent normal liver tissue. The chain has TRBV11-2 and TRBJ1-1; D remains unclear. This receptor was obtained from a man aged 40-55 years with primary liver carcinoma and hepatitis B virus infection. CDR3 nucleotide sequence: TGTGCCAGCAGTATAGCAGGATCCCCGAACACTGAAGCTTACTTT. Protein product: CASSIAGSPNTEAYF.